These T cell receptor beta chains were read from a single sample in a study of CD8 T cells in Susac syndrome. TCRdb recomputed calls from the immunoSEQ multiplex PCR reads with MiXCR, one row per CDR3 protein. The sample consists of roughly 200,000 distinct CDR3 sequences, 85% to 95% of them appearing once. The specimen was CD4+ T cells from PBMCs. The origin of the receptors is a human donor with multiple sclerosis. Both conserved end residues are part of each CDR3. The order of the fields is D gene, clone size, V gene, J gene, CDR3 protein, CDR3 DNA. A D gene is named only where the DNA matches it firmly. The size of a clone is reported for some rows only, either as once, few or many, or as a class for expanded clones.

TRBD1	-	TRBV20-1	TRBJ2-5	CSVPTGGTGTQYF	TGCAGTGTTCCGACAGGGGGCACCGGGACCCAGTACTTC
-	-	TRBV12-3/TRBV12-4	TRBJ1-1	CASSLKQQHTEAFF	TGTGCCAGCAGTTTAAAACAGCAACACACTGAAGCTTTCTTT
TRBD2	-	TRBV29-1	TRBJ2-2	CSAFRGDDTGELFF	TGCAGCGCCTTTCGGGGGGATGACACCGGGGAGCTGTTTTTT
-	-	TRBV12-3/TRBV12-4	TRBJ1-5	CASLLTGQPQHF	TGTGCCAGCTTACTGACGGGTCAGCCCCAGCATTTT
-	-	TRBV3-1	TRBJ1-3	CASSLRHRPSGNTIYF	TGTGCCAGCAGCCTTAGACATCGGCCCTCTGGAAACACCATATATTTT
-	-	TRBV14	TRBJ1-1	CASSPGPVWDTEAFF	TGTGCCAGCAGCCCCGGGCCTGTGTGGGACACTGAAGCTTTCTTT
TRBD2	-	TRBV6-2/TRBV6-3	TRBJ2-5	CASSSGLAGEETQYF	TGTGCCAGCAGTTCGGGACTAGCGGGGGAAGAGACCCAGTACTTC
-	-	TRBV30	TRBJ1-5	CAWSVNFGNQPQHF	TGTGCCTGGAGTGTTAACTTTGGCAATCAGCCCCAGCATTTT
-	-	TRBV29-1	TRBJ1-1	CSVEGWGVWTEAFF	TGCAGCGTTGAGGGCTGGGGGGTTTGGACTGAAGCTTTCTTT
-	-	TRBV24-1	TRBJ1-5	CATSERGDQPQHF	TGTGCCACCAGTGAGAGGGGAGATCAGCCCCAGCATTTT
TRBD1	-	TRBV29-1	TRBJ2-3	CSVEEDRGHTDTQYF	TGCAGCGTTGAAGAGGACAGGGGGCACACAGATACGCAGTATTTT
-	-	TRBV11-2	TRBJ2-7	CASSLGGSAYEQYF	TGTGCCAGCAGCTTAGGAGGCAGTGCCTACGAGCAGTACTTC
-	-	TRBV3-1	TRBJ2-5	CASNYRTNQETQYF	TGTGCCAGCAATTATCGGACTAACCAAGAGACCCAGTACTTC
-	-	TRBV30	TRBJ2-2	CAWTGEIPGELFF	TGTGCCTGGACAGGGGAGATCCCCGGGGAGCTGTTTTTT
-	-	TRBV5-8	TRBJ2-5	CASSLRGSLTQYF	TGTGCCAGCAGCTTGAGGGGGTCGTTGACCCAGTACTTC
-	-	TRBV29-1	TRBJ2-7	CSVEIATYEQYF	TGCAGCGTTGAAATAGCCACCTACGAGCAGTACTTC
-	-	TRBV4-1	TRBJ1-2	CASSPRESSYGYTF	TGCGCCAGCAGCCCCAGAGAGAGCAGTTATGGCTACACCTTC
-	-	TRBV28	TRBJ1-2	CATRQVTDYGYTF	TGTGCCACCAGACAGGTGACGGACTATGGCTACACCTTC
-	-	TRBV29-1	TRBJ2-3	CSVLRSSTDTQYF	TGCAGCGTGTTACGTTCTAGCACAGATACGCAGTATTTT
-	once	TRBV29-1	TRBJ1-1	CSGVDIQGPRWNTEAFF	TGCAGCGGGGTTGACATTCAGGGACCTCGATGGAACACTGAAGCTTTCTTT
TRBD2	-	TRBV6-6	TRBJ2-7	CASSLAGQSYEQYF	TGTGCCAGCAGCCTAGCGGGACAATCCTACGAGCAGTACTTC
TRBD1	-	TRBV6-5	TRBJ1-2	CASSLPGQADGYTF	TGTGCCAGCAGCCTCCCGGGACAGGCGGACGGCTACACCTTC
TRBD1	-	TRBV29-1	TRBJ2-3	CSAGTGTDTQYF	TGCAGCGCTGGGACAGGGACAGATACGCAGTATTTT
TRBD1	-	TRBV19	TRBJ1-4	CASSPGTGDNEKLFF	TGTGCCAGTAGTCCGGGGACAGGGGACAATGAAAAACTGTTTTTT
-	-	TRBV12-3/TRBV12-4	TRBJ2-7	CASSLHSPYEQYF	TGTGCCAGCAGTTTACACAGCCCCTACGAGCAGTACTTC
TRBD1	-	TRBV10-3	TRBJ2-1	CAATGGGEQFF	TGTGCCGCCACAGGGGGCGGGGAGCAGTTCTTC
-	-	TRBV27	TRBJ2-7	CASSLSLTTGHEQYF	TGTGCCAGCAGTTTATCCCTCACGACAGGTCACGAGCAGTACTTC
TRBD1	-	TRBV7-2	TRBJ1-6	CASSLRQGYSPLHF	TGTGCCAGCAGCCTTCGACAGGGGTATTCACCCCTCCACTTT
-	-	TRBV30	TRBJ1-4	CAWNGANEKLFF	TGTGCCTGGAACGGGGCAAATGAAAAACTGTTTTTT
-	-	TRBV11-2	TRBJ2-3	CASEGGDTQYF	TGTGCCAGCGAAGGGGGAGATACGCAGTATTTT
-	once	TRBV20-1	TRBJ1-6	CSAISGGDSPLHF	TGCAGTGCTATTTCCGGCGGGGATTCACCCCTCCACTTT
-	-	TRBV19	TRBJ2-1	CASSTEGEQFF	TGTGCCAGTAGTACGGAAGGTGAGCAGTTCTTC
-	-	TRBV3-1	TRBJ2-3	CASSQDGGGPRGDTQYF	TGTGCCAGCAGCCAAGACGGTGGCGGCCCGAGGGGTGATACGCAGTATTTT
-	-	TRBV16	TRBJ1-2	CASSQGYRDSNYGYTF	TGTGCCAGCAGCCAAGGTTACCGGGACTCTAACTATGGCTACACCTTC
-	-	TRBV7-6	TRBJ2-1	CASSSSPGWGSEQFF	TGTGCCAGCAGCTCAAGCCCAGGGTGGGGATCTGAGCAGTTCTTC
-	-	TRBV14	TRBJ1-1	CASSRQAAGRTEAFF	TGTGCCAGCAGCCGGCAGGCCGCAGGGAGGACTGAAGCTTTCTTT
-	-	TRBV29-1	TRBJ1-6	CSVGVGGSNSPLHF	TGCAGCGTTGGGGTCGGGGGGTCGAATTCACCCCTCCACTTT
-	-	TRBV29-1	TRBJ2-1	CSVIGSGYNEQFF	TGCAGCGTGATAGGCTCGGGGTACAATGAGCAGTTCTTC
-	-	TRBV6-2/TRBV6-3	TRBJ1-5	CASSLQGYQPQHF	TGTGCCAGCAGTTTACAGGGTTACCAGCCCCAGCATTTT
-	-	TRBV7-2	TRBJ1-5	CASSPGGGDNQPQHF	TGTGCCAGCAGCCCCGGCGGCGGTGACAATCAGCCCCAGCATTTT
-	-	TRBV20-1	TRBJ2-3	CSAPRGGSLDTQYF	TGCAGTGCTCCGCGGGGTGGGTCCCTAGATACGCAGTATTTT
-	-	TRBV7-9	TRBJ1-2	CASSLPGQPAGYTF	TGTGCCAGCAGCTTACCGGGACAACCAGCTGGCTACACCTTC
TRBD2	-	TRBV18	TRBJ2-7	CASSPRAGRSYEQYF	TGTGCCAGCTCACCACGAGCGGGGAGGTCCTACGAGCAGTACTTC
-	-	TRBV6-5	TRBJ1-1	CASSYGRVTEAFF	TGTGCCAGCAGTTACGGCAGGGTAACTGAAGCTTTCTTT
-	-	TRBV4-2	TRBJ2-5	CASSQAFGAEETQYF	TGTGCCAGCAGCCAAGCGTTTGGAGCGGAAGAGACCCAGTACTTC
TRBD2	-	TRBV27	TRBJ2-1	CASSFLSIAGDEQFF	TGTGCCAGCAGTTTCCTCTCCATAGCGGGGGATGAGCAGTTCTTC
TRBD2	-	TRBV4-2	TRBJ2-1	CASSQNWGGGAYNEQFF	TGTGCCAGCAGCCAAAATTGGGGCGGGGGGGCCTACAATGAGCAGTTCTTC
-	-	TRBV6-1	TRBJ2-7	CASSPTRTNFPYEQYF	TGTGCCAGCAGCCCCACCAGGACCAATTTCCCCTACGAGCAGTACTTC
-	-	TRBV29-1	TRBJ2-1	CSVDWGSYNEQFF	TGCAGCGTTGACTGGGGCTCCTACAATGAGCAGTTCTTC
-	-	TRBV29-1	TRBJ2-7	CSVEPQAGNEQYF	TGCAGCGTTGAACCCCAGGCAGGAAACGAGCAGTACTTC
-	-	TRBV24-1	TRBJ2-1	CATSDPGGYEQFF	TGTGCCACCAGTGATCCCGGAGGATATGAGCAGTTCTTC
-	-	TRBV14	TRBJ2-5	CASSQDVGPSQETQYF	TGTGCCAGCAGCCAAGACGTCGGACCGAGCCAAGAGACCCAGTACTTC
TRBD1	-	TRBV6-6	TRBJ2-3	CASSGQGEVDTQYF	TGTGCCAGCAGTGGACAGGGCGAGGTAGATACGCAGTATTTT
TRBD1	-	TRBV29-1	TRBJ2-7	CSAEGSGTGRNEQYF	TGCAGCGCCGAGGGTTCTGGGACAGGCAGGAACGAGCAGTACTTC
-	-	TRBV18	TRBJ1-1	CASSPSSNTEAFF	TGTGCCAGCTCACCCAGCTCGAACACTGAAGCTTTCTTT
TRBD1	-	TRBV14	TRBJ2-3	CASSPNRQGPTDTQYF	TGTGCCAGCAGCCCAAACAGACAGGGTCCAACAGATACGCAGTATTTT
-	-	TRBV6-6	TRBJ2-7	CASRHHSDRSYEQYF	TGTGCCAGCAGGCACCATTCGGACAGATCCTACGAGCAGTACTTC
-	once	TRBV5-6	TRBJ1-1	CASSFYGMEVAFF	TGTGCCAGCAGCTTTTATGGGATGGAGGTGGCTTTCTTT
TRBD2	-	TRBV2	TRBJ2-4	CASSATSSGTRLAKNIQYF	TGTGCCAGCAGTGCGACTAGCTCAGGGACGAGATTAGCCAAAAACATTCAGTACTTC
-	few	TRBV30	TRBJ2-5	CAWRREETQYF	TGTGCCTGGAGGCGAGAAGAGACCCAGTACTTC